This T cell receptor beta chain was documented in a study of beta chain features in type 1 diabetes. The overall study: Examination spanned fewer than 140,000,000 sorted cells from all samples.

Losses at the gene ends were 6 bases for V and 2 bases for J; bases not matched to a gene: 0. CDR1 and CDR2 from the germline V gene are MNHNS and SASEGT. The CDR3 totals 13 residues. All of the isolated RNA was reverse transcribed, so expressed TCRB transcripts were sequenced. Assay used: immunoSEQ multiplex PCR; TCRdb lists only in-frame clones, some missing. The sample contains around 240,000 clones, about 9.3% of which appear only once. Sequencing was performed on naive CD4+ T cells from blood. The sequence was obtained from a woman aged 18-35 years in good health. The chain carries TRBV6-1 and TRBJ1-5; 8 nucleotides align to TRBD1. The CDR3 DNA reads TGTGCCAGCAGGGACAGGGGCAATCAGCCCCAGCATTTT. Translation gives CASRDRGNQPQHF.